This entry lists 14 T cell receptor beta chains sequenced from one sample in a study of OX40 agonist ivuxolimab in advanced cancers. Here immunoSEQ multiplex PCR was the method, and the copy in TCRdb shows in-frame clones only, minus some. Of fewer than 65,000 clones in the sample, approximately 90% were seen once. The sequencing here drew on CD4+ or CD8+ T cells sorted from blood, taken in a trial of the OX40 agonist ivuxolimab. All receptors come from an adult with an advanced solid tumor such as melanoma, head and neck, liver or kidney cancer.

The chain uses TRBV23-1 and TRBJ2-4, with 7 bases identical to TRBD2. TRBV23-1 is an ORF, and what it does is uncertain. Trimming at V came to 0 bases and at J to 8 bases, leaving 16 bases not matched to a gene. The CDR3 is made up of 18 amino acids. The CDR3 is CASSQSLTSTLLGDIQYF. The CDR3, as DNA: TGCGCCAGCAGTCAATCGCTGACTAGCACCCTTCTCGGGGACATTCAGTACTTC.

The J gene is TRBJ2-7, the V gene TRBV6-6; TRBD1 matches 7 bases. CDR3 length: 15 amino acids. V shed 5 bases and J 1 base; nucleotides not matched to a gene: 8. Germline loops: CDR1 MNHNY, CDR2 SVGAGI (reference sequence). Here the CDR3 reads CASSQPTGISYEQYF. Written as DNA, the CDR3 is TGTGCCAGCAGTCAGCCGACAGGGATATCCTACGAGCAGTACTTC.

V is TRBV15 and J is TRBJ1-4, with D unclear. The CDR3 consists of 15 residues. V lost 0 bases, J lost 0 bases, and 5 bases lay in between. CDR1 and CDR2 (germline): LNHNV, YYDKDF (reference sequence). The CDR3: CATSREGATNEKLFF. CDR3 coding DNA: TGTGCCACCAGCAGAGAAGGAGCAACTAATGAAAAACTGTTTTTT.

The chain has TRBV12-5 and TRBJ2-5; D uncertain. From germline, CDR1 is LGHNT and CDR2 FRNRAP. Deletions cut 3 bases from V and 5 bases from J, with 4 bases between. The CDR3 length is 11 residues. In DNA form, the CDR3 reads TGTGCTAGTGGTTTAGGGGAGACCCAGTACTTC. Translated: CASGLGETQYF.

The chain couples TRBV5-1 to TRBJ1-2; 8 bases map to TRBD1. Germline assignment: CDR1 SGHRS and CDR2 YFSETQ. Unmatched junction bases numbered 6, after V lost 5 bases and J lost 6 bases. The CDR3 runs 13 residues. This CDR3 reads CASRPAGGDGYTF. CDR3 DNA: TGCGCCAGCAGACCCGCAGGGGGCGATGGCTACACCTTC.

The chain carries TRBV18 and TRBJ2-3; unclear D gene. Trimming pared 2 bases from V and 5 bases from J, leaving 5 bases between. This CDR3 is built from 12 residues. The germline V gene encodes CDR1 KGHSH and CDR2 LQKENI. The CDR3 DNA sequence: TGTGCCAGCTCACCAGACGGAGATACGCAGTATTTT. Encoded protein: CASSPDGDTQYF.

The chain combines TRBV7-3 with TRBJ2-1; D uncertain. The CDR3 is 13 amino acids. Germline V gene data show CDR1 as SGHTA and CDR2 as FQGTGA. V shed 5 bases and J shed 6 bases, with 11 bases lying between them. The CDR3 DNA reads as TGTGCCAGCAGCGACGGTAATTTCAATGAGCAGTTCTTC. As protein: CASSDGNFNEQFF.

The chain carries TRBV11-3 and TRBJ2-1, with 7 bases aligning to TRBD2. The CDR3 totals 13 residues. Per the germline V gene, CDR1 is SGHNT and CDR2 is YENEEA. V lost 5 bases, J lost 10 bases, and 8 bases stayed unmatched. In DNA form, the CDR3 reads TGTGCCAGCAGCAAGGCCCGTAGCGGGGAGCAGTTCTTC. Its protein product is CASSKARSGEQFF.

The V gene is TRBV10-3, the J gene TRBJ2-7, with TRBD1 matching over 8 bases. Germline values: CDR1 ENHRY, CDR2 SYGVKD. The CDR3 extends over 11 amino acids. Trimming removed 11 bases from V and 4 bases from J; junction bases left unmatched: 4. CDR3: CASQGAYEQYF. CDR3 nucleotide sequence: TGTGCCTCGCAGGGGGCATACGAGCAGTACTTC.

The chain carries TRBV19 and TRBJ1-4, with TRBD1 matching 11 bases. Germline-derived CDR1 and CDR2 are LNHDA and SQIVND (reference sequence). The CDR3 covers 16 residues. Trimming at V came to 4 bases and at J to 5 bases, leaving 6 bases not matched to a gene. CDR3 amino acids: CASSKNGQGANEKLFF. DNA for the CDR3: TGTGCCAGTAGTAAAAATGGACAGGGGGCGAATGAAAAACTGTTTTTT.

V is TRBV4-1 and J is TRBJ2-4; 15 bases are a match to TRBD2. This CDR3 region has 16 residues. Per germline, CDR1 MGHRA and CDR2 YSYEKL. V shed 3 bases and J 8 bases; nucleotides not matched to a gene: 5. The CDR3 spells CASSQGTSGRRDIQYF. Here the CDR3 DNA reads TGCGCCAGCAGCCAGGGGACTAGCGGGAGGCGGGACATTCAGTACTTC.

This clone showed up just once. This chain links TRBV25-1 with TRBJ2-3; tentative D call: TRBD2 (5 bases). Per germline, CDR1 MGHDK and CDR2 SYGVNS. With 3 bases removed from V and 0 bases from J, the gap between germline ends came to 10 bases. This CDR3 region has 15 residues. The CDR3 DNA is TGTGCCAGCAGTGATTATACTAGAAGCACAGATACGCAGTATTTT. The encoded protein is CASSDYTRSTDTQYF.

The rearrangement links TRBV2 to TRBJ2-7; D may correspond to TRBD1 or TRBD2 (7 bases each). This CDR3 region has 15 residues. The V and J ends lost 3 bases and 2 bases respectively, with 14 bases between them. Germline CDR1 and CDR2: SNHLY and FYNNEI. In DNA, the CDR3 is TGTGCCAGCAGTGATGTGACAGGGAGGGCCTACGAGCAGTACTTC. Its translation is CASSDVTGRAYEQYF.

The chain employs TRBV5-1 and TRBJ1-3, with D unresolved. Trimming removed 0 bases from V and 3 bases from J, with 10 bases in between. CDR3 length: 15 amino acids. The germline gives CDR1 SGHRS, CDR2 YFSETQ. CDR3 sequence: CASSLVGGGGNTIYF. The CDR3 DNA sequence: TGCGCCAGCAGCTTGGTGGGAGGAGGTGGAAACACCATATATTTT.